Reported below is one TCR beta chain. It lacks a known antigen. The record has no base qualities; no much larger clone is one base away. Lesional scalp punch biopsies and peripheral blood were obtained from alopecia areata patients. PBMCs were separated by density centrifugation and stained for CD3, CD4 and CD8, after which CD4+ and CD8+ T cells were sorted on a FACSAria. Untreated alopecia areata patients were recruited as part of a multicenter biomarker study. In roughly five patients from the biomarker study, the blood CD8+ T cells went through an additional sort into NKG2D-low and NKG2D-high fractions. This sample stems from a study of CD8+ T cells in alopecia areata (dated by TCRdb to the late 2010s). About the study as a whole: To study T cell clonal expansion in alopecia areata, the researchers applied high-throughput TCRbeta sequencing to both the C3H/HeJ mouse model and human patients. RNA came from the PAXgene miRNA kit for fixed scalp, the miRNeasy kit for PBMCs, and the RNeasy kit for mouse skin. Scalp clonality was compared among normal scalp (n=4), patchy alopecia areata scalp (n=8), and alopecia totalis/universalis scalp (n=8). TCRbeta CDR3 regions were amplified by immunoSEQ multiplex PCR with 35 Vbeta forward and 13 Jbeta reverse primers. Scalp tissue and sorted CD4+ and CD8+ peripheral blood T cells from patchy and totalis/universalis alopecia areata patients and from healthy controls were covered by human TCRbeta sequencing.

The CDR3 spans 12 residues, from the cysteine through the phenylalanine. The read is trimmed to its CDR3 DNA, 36 bases read in frame from base 1. The germline ends are 6 bases apart after V is trimmed by 5 bases and J by 3 bases. Via the germline V gene, CDR1 is MNHNS and CDR2 SASEGT. Summary of the overall study and its limitations: Compared with normal scalp, lesional scalp had higher clonality and more expanded CD8+ clones, particularly in alopecia totalis/universalis, a pattern that suggests antigenic drive. Unlike mouse skin, where gammadelta T cells dominate, normal human skin contains resident alphabeta T cells that get sequenced too, which complicates analysis of the scalp TCR repertoire. Shared TCR sequences between patients were less evident than in mice, which may be partly attributable to HLA diversity in the patient population.

The library was generated by the immunoSEQ multiplex PCR assay. RNA was extracted from all samples and reverse transcribed into cDNA, which served as template for TCR sequencing. SuperScript III was used to make first-strand cDNA, primed with a 2:1 mix of oligo-dT and random hexamers. A synthetic immune receptor repertoire was used to assess amplification bias, and residual bias was removed computationally. The authors' pipeline ran thus. Raw reads were preprocessed to remove errors, and CDR3 was defined by IMGT conventions from the conserved cysteine to phenylalanine. To get clonality, Shannon entropy was normalized by log2 of the number of productive unique TCRs and the result was subtracted from 1. Scalp TCRbeta sequences were cross-referenced with sorted blood CD4 and CD8 repertoires so that the CD4 or CD8 identity of scalp clones could be inferred. Held by TCRdb, this immuneACCESS table contains in-frame sequences only and omits some clones. Under half of the omission traces to an unresolved V gene where checked; the cause of the rest is unknown. V and J calls and clone size come straight from that table; D and trimming were deduced from the DNA. The sample includes 110,000 or so clones, with 45% to 60% observed a single time. Roughly 25% of the sample is taken by the ten largest.

The receptor chain draws on TRBV6-1 and TRBJ2-3, with no reliable assignment of the D segment. This clonotype was sampled from a human donor with alopecia areata. The sequenced sample consisted of NKG2D-low CD8+ T cells sorted from blood. The cell subset or site label for this specimen denotes: sorted CD8+ NKG2D-low blood T cells. The DNA is as follows: TGTGCCAGCAGTAGGAGTACAGATACGCAGTATTTT. It codes for CASSRSTDTQYF.